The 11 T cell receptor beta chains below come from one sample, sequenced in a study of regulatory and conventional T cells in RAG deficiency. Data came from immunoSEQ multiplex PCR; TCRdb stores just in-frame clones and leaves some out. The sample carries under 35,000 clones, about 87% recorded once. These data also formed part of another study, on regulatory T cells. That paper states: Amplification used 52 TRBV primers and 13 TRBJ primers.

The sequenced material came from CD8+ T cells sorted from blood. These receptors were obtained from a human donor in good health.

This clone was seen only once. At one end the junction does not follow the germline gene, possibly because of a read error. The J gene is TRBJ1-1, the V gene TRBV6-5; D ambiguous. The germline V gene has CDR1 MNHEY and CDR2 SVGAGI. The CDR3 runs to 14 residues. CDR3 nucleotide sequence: TGTGTCAGCAGTTCCCTCGGGCCCCAGACTGAAGCTTTCTTT. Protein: CVSSSLGPQTEAFF.

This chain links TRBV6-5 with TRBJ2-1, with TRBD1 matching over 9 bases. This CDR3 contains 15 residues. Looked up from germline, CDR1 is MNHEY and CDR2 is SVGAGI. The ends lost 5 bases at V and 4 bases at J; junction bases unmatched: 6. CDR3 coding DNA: TGTGCCAGCAGTCCCGGGACAGGGAGTTACAATGAGCAGTTCTTC. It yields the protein CASSPGTGSYNEQFF.

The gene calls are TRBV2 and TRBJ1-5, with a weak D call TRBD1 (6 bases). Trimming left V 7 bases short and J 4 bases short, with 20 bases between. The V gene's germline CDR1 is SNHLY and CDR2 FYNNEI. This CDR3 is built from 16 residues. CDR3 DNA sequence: TGTGCCAGCAAGGTTTTTGAGGGGGGGCGGAATCAGCCCCAGCATTTT. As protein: CASKVFEGGRNQPQHF.

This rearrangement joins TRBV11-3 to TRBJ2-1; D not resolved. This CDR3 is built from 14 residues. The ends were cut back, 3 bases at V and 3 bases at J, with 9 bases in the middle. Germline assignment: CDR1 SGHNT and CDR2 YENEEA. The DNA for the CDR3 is TGTGCCAGCAGCTTCAGGCTAGGCTACAATGAGCAGTTCTTC. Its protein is CASSFRLGYNEQFF. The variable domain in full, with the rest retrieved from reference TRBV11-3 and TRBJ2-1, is EAGVVQSPRYKIIEKKQPVAFWCNPISGHNTLYWYLQNLGQGPELLIRYENEEAVDDSQLPKDRFSAERLKGVDSTLKIQPAELGDSAVYLCASSFRLGYNEQFFGPGTRLTVL.

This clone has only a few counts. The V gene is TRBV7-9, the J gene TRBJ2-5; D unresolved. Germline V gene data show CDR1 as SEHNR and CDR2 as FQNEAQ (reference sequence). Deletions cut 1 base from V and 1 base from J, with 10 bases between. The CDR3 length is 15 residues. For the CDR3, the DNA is TGTGCCAGCAGCTTAGATGGTAGCCCCCAAGAGACCCAGTACTTC. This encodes CASSLDGSPQETQYF.

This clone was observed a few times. The CDR3: CASSSGRGQGNSPLHF. As DNA, the CDR3 is TGTGCCAGCAGTTCCGGCAGGGGGCAAGGGAATTCACCCCTCCACTTT. The genes are TRBV27 and TRBJ1-6, with 8 nucleotides matching TRBD1. Germline CDR1 MNHEY, CDR2 SMNVEV (reference sequence). The CDR3 sequence is 16 residues long. The ends lost 4 bases at V and 7 bases at J; junction bases unmatched: 9.

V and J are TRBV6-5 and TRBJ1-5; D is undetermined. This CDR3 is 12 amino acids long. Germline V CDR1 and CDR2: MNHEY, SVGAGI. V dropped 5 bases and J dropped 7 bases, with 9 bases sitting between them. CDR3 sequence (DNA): TGTGCCAGCAGTGATTTTTGGCAGCCCCAGCATTTT. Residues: CASSDFWQPQHF.

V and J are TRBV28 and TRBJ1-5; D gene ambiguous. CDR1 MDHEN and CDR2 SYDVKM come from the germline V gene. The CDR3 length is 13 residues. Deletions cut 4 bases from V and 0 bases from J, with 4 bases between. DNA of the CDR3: TGTGCCAGCAGTTACACTAGCAATCAGCCCCAGCATTTT. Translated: CASSYTSNQPQHF.

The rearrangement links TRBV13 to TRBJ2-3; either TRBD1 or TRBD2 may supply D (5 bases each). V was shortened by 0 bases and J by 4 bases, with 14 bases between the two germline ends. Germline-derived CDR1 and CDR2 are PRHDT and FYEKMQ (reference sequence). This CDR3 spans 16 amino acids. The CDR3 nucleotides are TGTGCCAGCAGCTTAGGCCGGGGTATGGGGGCAGATACGCAGTATTTT. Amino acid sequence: CASSLGRGMGADTQYF. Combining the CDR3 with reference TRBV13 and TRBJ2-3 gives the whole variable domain AAGVIQSPRHLIKEKRETATLKCYPIPRHDTVYWYQQGPGQDPQFLISFYEKMQSDKGSIPDRFSAQQFSDYHSELNMSSLELGDSALYFCASSLGRGMGADTQYFGPGTRLTVL.

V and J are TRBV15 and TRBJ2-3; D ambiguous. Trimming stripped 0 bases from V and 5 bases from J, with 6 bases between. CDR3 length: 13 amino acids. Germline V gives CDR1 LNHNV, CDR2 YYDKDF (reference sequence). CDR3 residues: CATSRDEVDTQYF. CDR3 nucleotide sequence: TGTGCCACCAGCAGAGACGAGGTAGATACGCAGTATTTT.

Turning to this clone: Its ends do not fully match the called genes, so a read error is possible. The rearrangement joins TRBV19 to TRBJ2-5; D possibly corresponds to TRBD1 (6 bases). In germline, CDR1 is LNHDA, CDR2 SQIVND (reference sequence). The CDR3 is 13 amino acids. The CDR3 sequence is CASSNRDQETQYF. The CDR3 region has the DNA TGTGCCAGCAGTAACAGGGATCAAGAGACCCAGTACTTC.